These T cell receptor beta chains were read from a single sample in a study of early T cells in non-severe SARS-CoV-2 infection. TCRdb called the 5' RACE reads again in MiXCR, with one record for every CDR3 protein. This table holds tens of thousands of distinct CDR3 sequences, over 11% found once. The specimen was whole blood. These receptors originate from an adult who was a healthcare worker with PCR-confirmed SARS-CoV-2 infection or an uninfected control (not recorded which). Both conserved end residues are part of each CDR3. D genes are given only for firm matches. The size field is filled for only some rows; it gives once, few, many or a size class.

d_call,v_call,clone_size,j_call,cdr3_length,cdr3_aa,cdr3_nt
-,TRBV20-1,many,TRBJ2-7,11,CSASPREEQYF,TGCAGTGCTAGCCCCCGTGAGGAGCAGTACTTC
-,TRBV27,-,TRBJ2-1,14,CASNSPGLYNEQFF,TGTGCCAGCAATTCCCCGGGACTTTACAATGAGCAGTTCTTC
-,TRBV29-1,many,TRBJ2-1,14,CSVERLGGGNEQFF,TGCAGCGTTGAAAGGTTAGGGGGTGGCAATGAGCAGTTCTTC
-,TRBV10-1,-,TRBJ1-5,15,CASSESRYGNQPQHF,TGCGCCAGCAGTGAGTCTCGGTACGGCAATCAGCCCCAGCATTTT
-,TRBV18,-,TRBJ2-3,15,CASSPSSYLTDTQYF,TGTGCCAGCTCACCTTCCAGCTATCTCACAGATACGCAGTATTTT
-,TRBV20-1,few,TRBJ1-2,15,CSARDFPGSSYGYTF,TGCAGTGCTAGAGATTTCCCGGGGTCGAGCTATGGCTACACCTTC
-,TRBV5-1,-,TRBJ1-1,14,CASSLDPYNTEAFF,TGCGCCAGCAGCTTGGACCCCTATAACACTGAAGCTTTCTTT
TRBD1,TRBV9,-,TRBJ1-6,15,CASSVGGQPNSPLHF,TGTGCCAGCAGCGTAGGGGGACAGCCTAATTCACCCCTCCACTTT
-,TRBV19,-,TRBJ1-1,14,CASSIRGGNTEAFF,TGTGCCAGTAGTATCCGAGGGGGGAACACTGAAGCTTTCTTT
-,TRBV19,-,TRBJ2-7,15,CASSMSWTALYEQYF,TGTGCCAGTAGTATGAGTTGGACAGCTCTCTACGAGCAGTACTTC
TRBD2,TRBV19,few,TRBJ2-7,16,CASSIKWGGSNYEQYF,TGTGCCAGTAGTATTAAGTGGGGCGGGAGTAACTACGAGCAGTACTTC
-,TRBV11-3,few,TRBJ2-1,15,CASSLDRTVLSEQFF,TGTGCCAGCAGCTTAGATAGGACAGTCCTTAGTGAGCAGTTCTTC
-,TRBV12-3/TRBV12-4,-,TRBJ1-1,14,CASSLRALGTEAFF,TGTGCCAGCAGTTTAAGGGCTTTGGGCACTGAAGCTTTCTTT
-,TRBV5-6,-,TRBJ1-1,13,CASSHAGEPEAFF,TGTGCCAGCAGCCACGCCGGGGAGCCTGAAGCTTTCTTT
-,TRBV24-1,-,TRBJ2-3,17,CATSDSPHSGSTDTQYF,TGTGCCACCAGTGATTCCCCACACAGCGGGAGCACAGATACGCAGTATTTT
-,TRBV24-1,-,TRBJ2-5,14,CATSDSRTIETQYF,TGTGCCACCAGTGATTCCCGGACTATAGAGACCCAGTACTTC
-,TRBV6-5,-,TRBJ2-3,15,CASSFSSFVADTQYF,TGTGCCAGCAGTTTCTCCTCGTTCGTAGCAGATACGCAGTATTTT
-,TRBV7-9,few,TRBJ2-3,12,CASSSGSDTQYF,TGTGCCAGCAGTTCAGGGTCAGATACGCAGTATTTT
-,TRBV7-9,-,TRBJ2-7,14,CASSLWDGTYEQYF,TGTGCCAGCAGCTTATGGGACGGTACCTACGAGCAGTACTTC
TRBD1,TRBV13,-,TRBJ1-1,19,CASSYFFRGLGGLNTEAFF,TGTGCCAGCAGCTACTTCTTCAGGGGGCTCGGTGGTTTGAACACTGAAGCTTTCTTT
-,TRBV4-2,-,TRBJ2-4,13,CASSQGLGGIKYF,TGTGCCAGCAGCCAAGGACTTGGCGGCATTAAGTACTTC
-,TRBV9,many,TRBJ2-1,17,CASSVGGFAGTYNEQFF,TGTGCCAGCAGCGTAGGGGGATTTGCGGGAACCTACAATGAGCAGTTCTTC
TRBD2,TRBV27,few,TRBJ2-7,18,CASSLGLASGRPSTQQYF,TGTGCCAGCAGTTTAGGTCTGGCTAGCGGGAGGCCTTCTACGCAGCAGTACTTC
-,TRBV10-2,-,TRBJ2-2,13,CASSGLSTGELFF,TGCGCCAGCTCCGGACTTTCCACCGGGGAGCTGTTTTTT
-,TRBV29-1,-,TRBJ2-1,14,CSVDSTGTYNEQFF,TGCAGCGTTGACTCGACGGGAACCTACAATGAGCAGTTCTTC
-,TRBV2,-,TRBJ2-1,14,CASSLGTQDNEQFF,TGTGCCAGCAGCCTCGGGACGCAAGACAATGAGCAGTTCTTC
TRBD1,TRBV30,-,TRBJ1-2,15,CAWSRPGTGGEGYTF,TGTGCCTGGAGCCGTCCCGGGACAGGGGGTGAGGGCTACACCTTC
-,TRBV12-3/TRBV12-4,-,TRBJ1-2,13,CASTPDSNYGYTF,TGTGCCAGCACCCCTGACAGTAACTATGGCTACACCTTC